These 19 T cell receptor beta chains came from one sample sequenced in a study of immune heterogeneity within non-small cell lung tumors. Using 32 V and 13 J primers, multiplex PCR amplified TCR beta CDR3. TCRdb independently ran MiXCR on the multiplex PCR reads; one entry per CDR3 protein. This sample carries 2,500 to 3,000 distinct CDR3 sequences, 20% to 30% of them seen once, and the ten largest clones take around 20%. Template input, which was bulk tumor genomic DNA, totaled about 630 ng per sample. Several biopsies were collected from each primary tumor during surgery. They were spaced as far apart as possible within the tumor mass. Samples came from untreated patients having curative surgery for newly diagnosed non-small cell lung cancer. Sequenced material: lung tumor tissue. Every receptor here comes from a man between 60 and 75 years old with non-small cell lung cancer.

In this sample, this clonotype is medium-sized (0.01 to 0.1%). The chain recombines TRBV3-1 with TRBJ2-7; D call uncertain. There are 16 residues in the CDR3. Germline V gene data show CDR1 as LGHDT and CDR2 as YNNKEL (reference sequence). Between the trimmed V and J ends, which lost 4 bases and 2 bases, there was a span of 18 bases. The CDR3 DNA reads TGTGCCAGCAGCCGGGGAAGGAGACAACTTACCTACGAGCAGTACTTC. As protein: CASSRGRRQLTYEQYF.

By share, this clonotype counts as medium-sized (0.01 to 0.1%). The V and J genes are TRBV2 and TRBJ2-7, with D possibly TRBD2 on 5 matching bases. The CDR3 totals 14 residues. Germline values: CDR1 SNHLY, CDR2 FYNNEI. Trimming shortened V by 4 bases and J by 4 bases, and 14 bases separated the two germline ends. CDR3 nucleotide sequence: TGTGCCAGCAGTGTCCGGGGTTTCCCGTACGAGCAGTACTTC. It encodes CASSVRGFPYEQYF.

The J gene is TRBJ1-5, the V gene TRBV7-2; 7 positions agree with TRBD1. The V segment lost 2 bases and the J segment 13 bases; nucleotides outside the gene matches: 14. Per the germline V gene, CDR1 is SGHTA and CDR2 is FQGNSA. The CDR3 is 15 residues long. The CDR3 protein is CASSLSTGLGQSQHF. The CDR3 DNA reads TGTGCCAGCAGCTTATCTACAGGGCTGGGACAGTCTCAGCATTTT.

By share, this clonotype counts as medium-sized. V gene TRBV20-1 combines with J gene TRBJ1-5, with D unclear. The CDR3 is made up of 13 amino acids. Trimming stripped 3 bases from V and 3 bases from J, with 9 bases between. Germline V gives CDR1 DFQATT, CDR2 SNEGSKA (reference sequence). This CDR3 is CSASVGNNQPQHF. The CDR3 region has the DNA TGCAGTGCTAGTGTTGGCAACAATCAGCCCCAGCATTTT.

Within the sample, this clonotype is large (0.1 to 1%). V gene TRBV11-2 combines with J gene TRBJ1-6, with 7 bases that match TRBD1. There are 15 residues in the CDR3. The germline V gene has CDR1 SGHAT and CDR2 FQNNGV. Trimming removed 5 bases from V and 10 bases from J; junction bases left unmatched: 11. For the CDR3, the DNA is TGTGCCAGCAGCACCCGACAGGGAACAGGGTCACCCCTCCACTTT. Translation: CASSTRQGTGSPLHF.

This clonotype is labeled medium-sized. V is TRBV6-2 or TRBV6-3 and J is TRBJ2-7; 9 nucleotides match TRBD2. Germline V gene data show CDR1 as MNHEY and CDR2 as SVGEGT. V lost 4 bases and J lost 0; bases outside the gene matches: 13. The CDR3 spans 18 residues. The CDR3 sequence: CASSSVDLAGQSSYEQYF. CDR3 nucleotide sequence: TGTGCCAGCAGTTCCGTAGACCTAGCGGGACAAAGCTCCTACGAGCAGTACTTC.

This clonotype qualifies as medium-sized (0.01 to 0.1%). J is TRBJ2-5 and V is TRBV15, with D perhaps TRBD1 (6 bases). The V end lost 3 bases, the J end lost 5 bases, and 10 bases lay between the germline ends. The V gene's germline CDR1 is LNHNV and CDR2 YYDKDF (reference sequence). The length of the CDR3 is 13 residues. The CDR3: CATSRGAWETQYF. The CDR3 DNA sequence: TGTGCCACCAGCAGGGGGGCCTGGGAGACCCAGTACTTC.

Regarding this clonotype: A much larger clone differs from this one at a single base, so this may be a read error. The chain couples TRBV7-2 to TRBJ2-3; D is unresolved. Germline V gene data show CDR1 as SGHTA and CDR2 as FQGNSA. V lost 6 bases, J lost 0 bases, and 10 bases lay in between. This CDR3 is built from 14 residues. The CDR3 here is CASRLVASTDTQYF. The CDR3 coding sequence is TGTGCCAGCAGGCTAGTGGCTAGCACAGATACGCAGTATTTT.

With regard to this clonotype: A much larger clone is a single base away; this may be a read error. The chain's CDR3 is CSSGSILAPSTDTQYF. CDR3 bases: TGCAGTTCCGGTAGTATACTAGCGCCGAGTACAGATACGCAGTATTTT. V gene TRBV20-1 combines with J gene TRBJ2-3, with 7 bases fitting TRBD2. The CDR3 sequence is 16 residues long. The V gene end was trimmed by 8 bases and the J gene end by 3 bases; junction bases not matched to a gene: 17. CDR1 DFQATT and CDR2 SNEGSKA come from the germline V gene (reference sequence).

This clonotype was seen a handful of times. A much larger clone lies a single base off, so this may be a read error. V and J are TRBV5-1 and TRBJ2-5, with a possible D match to TRBD2 (6 bases). The CDR3 runs 13 residues. V shed 1 base and J shed 9 bases, with 13 bases lying between them. In germline, CDR1 is SGHRS, CDR2 YFSETQ. CDR3 loop: CASSLFTREAQYF. The CDR3 coding sequence is TGCGCCAGCAGCTTGTTCACAAGGGAGGCCCAGTACTTC. Combining the CDR3 with reference TRBV5-1 and TRBJ2-5 gives the whole variable domain KAGVTQTPRYLIKTRGQQVTLSCSPISGHRSVSWYQQTPGQGLQFLFEYFSETQRNKGNFPGRFSGRQFSNSRSEMNVSTLELGDSALYLCASSLFTREAQYFGPGTRLLVL.

This clonotype is labeled as medium-sized. The V and J genes are TRBV7-9 and TRBJ2-7; no definite D call. The CDR3 has 13 amino acids. Germline CDR1 SEHNR, CDR2 FQNEAQ (reference sequence). V was shortened by 1 base and J by 4 bases, with 8 bases between the two germline ends. In DNA form, the CDR3 reads TGTGCCAGCAGCTTAGTTGAGAGGTACGAGCAGTACTTC. It is translated as CASSLVERYEQYF.

To note about this clonotype: This may be a read error: a much more frequent sequence differs by one nucleotide. The V gene is TRBV5-6, the J gene TRBJ1-1; D ambiguous. The germline V and J ends were trimmed by 6 bases and 7 bases, with 19 bases remaining between them. In germline, CDR1 is SGHDT, CDR2 YYEEEE. The CDR3 extends over 14 amino acids. In DNA form, the CDR3 reads TGTGCCAGCACCTTTGTGTCCTATCACAATGAAGCTTTCTTT. Encoded protein: CASTFVSYHNEAFF.

This clonotype is deemed medium-sized. The chain combines TRBV20-1 with TRBJ2-3; TRBD1 aligns across 12 bases. V shed 6 bases, J shed 2 bases, and the junction held 3 bases outside the gene matches. The CDR3 consists of 14 residues. Germline V gene data show CDR1 as DFQATT and CDR2 as SNEGSKA (reference sequence). CDR3 DNA: TGCAGTGCAGGGACAGGGGGCGTCACAGATACGCAGTATTTT. Encoded protein: CSAGTGGVTDTQYF.

By sample share, this clonotype is medium-sized. V usage is TRBV3-1 and J usage is TRBJ2-5, with 10 bases fitting TRBD2. Germline lookup yields CDR1 LGHDT and CDR2 YNNKEL (reference sequence). This CDR3 comprises 17 residues. With V trimmed by 4 bases and J by 3 bases, 11 bases remained unmatched. CDR3 bases: TGTGCCAGCAGCCCCTACGGCCTACTAGCGGGAAAAGAGACCCAGTACTTC. Residues: CASSPYGLLAGKETQYF.

This clonotype is deemed medium-sized (0.01 to 0.1%). The rearrangement uses TRBV4-1 and TRBJ2-2; D may be TRBD2 (5 bases). Looked up from germline, CDR1 is MGHRA and CDR2 is YSYEKL. V lost 0 bases and J 2 bases, leaving 7 bases between the germline ends. The CDR3 consists of 15 residues. CDR3 amino acids: CASSQEWTNTGELFF. CDR3 bases: TGCGCCAGCAGCCAAGAATGGACTAACACCGGGGAGCTGTTTTTT.

This sequence joins TRBV6-1 and TRBJ1-6; TRBD1 agrees at 8 bases. V shed 0 bases, J shed 14 bases, and the junction held 12 bases outside the gene matches. Per germline, CDR1 MNHNS and CDR2 SASEGT. The CDR3 runs 16 residues. CDR3 sequence (DNA): TGTGCCAGCAGTGAAGCCCCAGGGGGCAATGGCTCAGCCCTCCACTTT. As protein: CASSEAPGGNGSALHF.

The rearrangement links TRBV11-3 to TRBJ2-2; D unresolved. V gave up 5 bases and J gave up 5 bases, with 6 bases separating them. Germline CDR1 is SGHNT and CDR2 is YENEEA. The CDR3 has 12 residues. The CDR3 sequence: CASSAETGELFF. The CDR3 DNA sequence: TGTGCCAGCAGCGCAGAAACCGGGGAGCTGTTTTTT. The whole variable domain, filled in from reference TRBV11-3 and TRBJ2-2, reads EAGVVQSPRYKIIEKKQPVAFWCNPISGHNTLYWYLQNLGQGPELLIRYENEEAVDDSQLPKDRFSAERLKGVDSTLKIQPAELGDSAVYLCASSAETGELFFGEGSRLTVL.

Judged by abundance, this clonotype is medium-sized. The V and J genes are TRBV20-1 and TRBJ2-7; 8 bases map to TRBD2. The V and J ends lost 5 bases and 0 bases, in that order; junction bases with no gene match: 6. This CDR3 is built from 14 residues. CDR1 is DFQATT, CDR2 SNEGSKA, per germline (reference sequence). CDR3 coding DNA: TGCAGTGCTCTGATCGGGACTAGCTCCTACGAGCAGTACTTC. This codes for CSALIGTSSYEQYF.

This clonotype is classed as medium-sized. The rearrangement joins TRBV27 to TRBJ1-4; weak D call: TRBD1 (6 bases). CDR1 and CDR2 (germline): MNHEY, SMNVEV (reference sequence). The CDR3 has 14 residues. The V end lost 5 bases, the J end lost 4 bases, and 11 bases lay between the germline ends. This CDR3 is CASSRTALNEKLFF. The CDR3, as DNA: TGTGCCAGCAGTCGGACAGCCCTTAATGAAAAACTGTTTTTT.